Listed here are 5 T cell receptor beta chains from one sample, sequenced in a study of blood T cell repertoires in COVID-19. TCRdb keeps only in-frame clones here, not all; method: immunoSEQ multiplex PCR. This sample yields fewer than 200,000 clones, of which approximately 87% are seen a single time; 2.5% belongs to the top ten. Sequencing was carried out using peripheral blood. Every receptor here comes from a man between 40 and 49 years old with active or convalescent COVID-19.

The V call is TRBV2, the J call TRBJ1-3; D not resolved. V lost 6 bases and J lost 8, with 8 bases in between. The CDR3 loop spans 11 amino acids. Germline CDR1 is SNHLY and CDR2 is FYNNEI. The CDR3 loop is CASSLDYTIYF. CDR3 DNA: TGTGCCAGCAGCCTAGATTACACCATATATTTT.

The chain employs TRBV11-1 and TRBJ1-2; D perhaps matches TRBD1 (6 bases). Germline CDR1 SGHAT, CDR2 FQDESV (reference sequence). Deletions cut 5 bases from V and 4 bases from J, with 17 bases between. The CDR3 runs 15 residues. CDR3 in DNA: TGTGCCAGCAGCGAAAGGGACAAGTCCAGCTATGGCTACACCTTC. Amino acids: CASSERDKSSYGYTF.

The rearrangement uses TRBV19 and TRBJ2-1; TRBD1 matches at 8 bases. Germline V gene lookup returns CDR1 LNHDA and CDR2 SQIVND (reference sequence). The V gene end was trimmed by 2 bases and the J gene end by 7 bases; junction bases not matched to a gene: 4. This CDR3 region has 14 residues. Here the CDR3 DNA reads TGTGCCAGTAGTATAACTACAGGGGGAAATGAGCAGTTCTTC. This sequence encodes CASSITTGGNEQFF.

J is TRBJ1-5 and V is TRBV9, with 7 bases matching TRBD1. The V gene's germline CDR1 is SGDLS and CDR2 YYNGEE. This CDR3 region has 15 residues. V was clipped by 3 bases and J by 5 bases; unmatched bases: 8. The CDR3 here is CASSEGTVVDQPQHF. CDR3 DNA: TGTGCCAGCAGCGAGGGGACAGTAGTGGATCAGCCCCAGCATTTT.

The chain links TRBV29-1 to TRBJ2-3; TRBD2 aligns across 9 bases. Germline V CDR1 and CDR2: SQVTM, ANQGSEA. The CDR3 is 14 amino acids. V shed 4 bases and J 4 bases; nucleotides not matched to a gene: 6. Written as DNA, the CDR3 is TGCAGCGTTGCAATGCGGGGGGGCTCAGATACGCAGTATTTT. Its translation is CSVAMRGGSDTQYF.